This record covers a single T cell receptor (beta chain). Its antigen is not known. In patients aged 18 to 65, hyperthyroidism was newly diagnosed, with duration under 2 months. Lactation, pregnancy, other autoimmune disease or uncontrolled infection excluded patients. Diagnoses rested on clinical symptoms, serum thyroxine and TRAb, thyroid ultrasound and orbital computed tomography. The entry originates in a study of T cells in Graves' hyperthyroidism and ophthalmopathy. Study-level points and caveats: By a 13 V-J model, ophthalmopathy was set apart from stable hyperthyroidism.

Researchers amplified the TCR beta CDR3 regions from RNA transcripts. Primed by the HTBI set, a first-round RT-PCR was run on the TCR CDR3. TCRdb used MiXCR to reprocess the multiplex PCR reads, holding one entry per CDR3 protein. The sample includes some 380,000 distinct CDR3 sequences, roughly 13% seen only once; the top ten take about a fifth. The receptor was isolated from a man in his thirties or forties with Graves' hyperthyroidism that later progressed to Graves' ophthalmopathy. The sample was blood.

The CDR3 nucleotides read TGTGCCAGTAGTATATATGGGACAGTCTCCTACGAGCAGTACTTC. Translation: CASSIYGTVSYEQYF. This chain links TRBV19 with TRBJ2-7; the match to TRBD1 covers 7 bases. The germline CDR1 and CDR2 sequences are LNHDA and SQIVND (reference sequence). With V trimmed by 2 bases and J by 0 bases, 4 bases remained unmatched. The CDR3 has 15 amino acids.